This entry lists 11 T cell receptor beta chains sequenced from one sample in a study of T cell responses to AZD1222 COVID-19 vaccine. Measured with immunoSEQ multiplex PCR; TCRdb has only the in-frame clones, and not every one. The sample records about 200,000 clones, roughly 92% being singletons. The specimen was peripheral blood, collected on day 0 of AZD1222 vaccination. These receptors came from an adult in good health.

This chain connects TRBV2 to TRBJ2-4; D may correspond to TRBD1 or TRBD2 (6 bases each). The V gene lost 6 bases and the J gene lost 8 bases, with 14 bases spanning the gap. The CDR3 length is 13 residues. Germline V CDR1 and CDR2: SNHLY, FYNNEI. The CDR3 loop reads CASSRQEGDIQYF. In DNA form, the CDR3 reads TGTGCCAGCAGCCGACAGGAGGGTGACATTCAGTACTTC.

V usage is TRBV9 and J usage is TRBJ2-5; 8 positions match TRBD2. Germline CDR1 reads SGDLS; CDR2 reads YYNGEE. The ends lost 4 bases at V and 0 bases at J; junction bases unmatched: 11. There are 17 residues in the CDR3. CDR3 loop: CASSPGRNSGDQETQYF. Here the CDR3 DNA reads TGTGCCAGCAGCCCCGGGAGGAATAGCGGGGACCAAGAGACCCAGTACTTC.

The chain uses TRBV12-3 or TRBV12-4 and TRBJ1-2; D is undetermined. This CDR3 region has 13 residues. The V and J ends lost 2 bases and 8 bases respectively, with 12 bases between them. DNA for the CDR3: TGTGCCAGCAGTTTATTGGGTCTGGAAGGCTACACCTTC. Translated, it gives CASSLLGLEGYTF.

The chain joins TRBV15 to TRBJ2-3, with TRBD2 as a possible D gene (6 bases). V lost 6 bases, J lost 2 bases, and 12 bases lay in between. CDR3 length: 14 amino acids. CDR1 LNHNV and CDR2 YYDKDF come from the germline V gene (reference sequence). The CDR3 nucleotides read TGTGCCACCAGGGGCGGGGAAAACACAGATACGCAGTATTTT. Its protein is CATRGGENTDTQYF. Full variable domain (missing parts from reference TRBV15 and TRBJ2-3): DAMVIQNPRYQVTQFGKPVTLSCSQTLNHNVMYWYQQKSSQAPKLLFHYYDKDFNNEADTPDNFQSRRPNTSFCFLDIRSPGLGDTAMYLCATRGGENTDTQYFGPGTRLTVL.

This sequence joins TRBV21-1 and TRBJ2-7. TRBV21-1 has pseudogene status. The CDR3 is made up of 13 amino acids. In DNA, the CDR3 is TGTGCCAGCAGCACGGGACCGAGCTACGAGCAGTACTTC. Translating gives CASSTGPSYEQYF.

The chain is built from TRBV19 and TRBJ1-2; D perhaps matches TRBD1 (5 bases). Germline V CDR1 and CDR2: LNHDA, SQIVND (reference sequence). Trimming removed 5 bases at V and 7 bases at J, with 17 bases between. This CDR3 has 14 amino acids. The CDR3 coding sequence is TGTGCCAGTAGTCGAGGGGATATCGGGGGTGGCTACACCTTC. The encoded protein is CASSRGDIGGGYTF. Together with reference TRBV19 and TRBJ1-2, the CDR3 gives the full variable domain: DGGITQSPKYLFRKEGQNVTLSCEQNLNHDAMYWYRQDPGQGLRLIYYSQIVNDFQKGDIAEGYSVSREKKESFPLTVTSAQKNPTAFYLCASSRGDIGGGYTFGSGTRLTVV.

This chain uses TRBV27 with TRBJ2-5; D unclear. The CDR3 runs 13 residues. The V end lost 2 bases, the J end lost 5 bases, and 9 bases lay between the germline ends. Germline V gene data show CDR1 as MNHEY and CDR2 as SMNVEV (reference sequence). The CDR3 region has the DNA TGTGCCAGCAGTTTAAGGCCCGCTGAGACCCAGTACTTC. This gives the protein CASSLRPAETQYF.

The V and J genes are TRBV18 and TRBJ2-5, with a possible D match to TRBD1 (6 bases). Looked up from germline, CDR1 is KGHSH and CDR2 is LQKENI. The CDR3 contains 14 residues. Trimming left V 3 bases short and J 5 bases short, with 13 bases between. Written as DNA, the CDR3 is TGTGCCAGCTCACCTACAGGGAGATTGGAGACCCAGTACTTC. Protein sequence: CASSPTGRLETQYF.

CDR3 nucleotides: TGTGCCAGCAGTCAGCTGGGGACAGGGCTTTACAATGAGCAGTTCTTC. This sequence encodes CASSQLGTGLYNEQFF. The rearrangement joins TRBV28 to TRBJ2-1, with TRBD1 matching over 9 bases. From germline, CDR1 is MDHEN and CDR2 SYDVKM. The CDR3 has 16 amino acids. The J segment lost 4 bases and the V segment lost 5 bases, leaving 9 bases of the junction unmatched. The complete variable domain, with remaining parts taken from reference TRBV28 and TRBJ2-1, reads DVKVTQSSRYLVKRTGEKVFLECVQDMDHENMFWYRQDPGLGLRLIYFSYDVKMKEKGDIPEGYSVSREKKERFSLILESASTNQTSMYLCASSQLGTGLYNEQFFGPGTRLTVL.

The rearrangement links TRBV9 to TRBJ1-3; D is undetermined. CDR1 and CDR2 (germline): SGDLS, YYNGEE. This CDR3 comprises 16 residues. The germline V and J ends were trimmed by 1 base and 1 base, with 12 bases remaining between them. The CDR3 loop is CASSVFPEGSGNTIYF. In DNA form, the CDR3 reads TGTGCCAGCAGCGTATTCCCGGAGGGTTCTGGAAACACCATATATTTT.

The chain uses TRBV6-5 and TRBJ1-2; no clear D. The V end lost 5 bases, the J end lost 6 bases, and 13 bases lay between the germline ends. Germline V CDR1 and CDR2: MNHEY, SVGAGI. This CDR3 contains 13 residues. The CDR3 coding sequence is TGTGCCAGCAGTCACGTCGGGTGGGATGGCTACACCTTC. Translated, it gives CASSHVGWDGYTF.